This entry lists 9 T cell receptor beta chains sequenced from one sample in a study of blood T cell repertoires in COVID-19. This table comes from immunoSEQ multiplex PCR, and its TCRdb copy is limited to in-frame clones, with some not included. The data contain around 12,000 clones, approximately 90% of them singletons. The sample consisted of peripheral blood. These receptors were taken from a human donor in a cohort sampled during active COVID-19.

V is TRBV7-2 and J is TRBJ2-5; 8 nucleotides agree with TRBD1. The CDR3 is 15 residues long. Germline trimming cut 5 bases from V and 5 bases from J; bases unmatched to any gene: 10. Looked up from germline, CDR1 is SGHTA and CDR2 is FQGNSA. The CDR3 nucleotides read TGTGCCAGCAGCACCCGATCCGGACAGGGTGAGACCCAGTACTTC. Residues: CASSTRSGQGETQYF.

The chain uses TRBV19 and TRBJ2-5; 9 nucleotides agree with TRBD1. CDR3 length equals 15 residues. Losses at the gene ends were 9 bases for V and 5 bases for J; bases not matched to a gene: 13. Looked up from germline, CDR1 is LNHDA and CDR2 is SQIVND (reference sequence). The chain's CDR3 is CASRYGTGTGETQYF. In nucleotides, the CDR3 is TGTGCCAGCCGTTATGGGACAGGGACCGGGGAGACCCAGTACTTC. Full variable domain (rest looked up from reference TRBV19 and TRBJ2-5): DGGITQSPKYLFRKEGQNVTLSCEQNLNHDAMYWYRQDPGQGLRLIYYSQIVNDFQKGDIAEGYSVSREKKESFPLTVTSAQKNPTAFYLCASRYGTGTGETQYFGPGTRLLVL.

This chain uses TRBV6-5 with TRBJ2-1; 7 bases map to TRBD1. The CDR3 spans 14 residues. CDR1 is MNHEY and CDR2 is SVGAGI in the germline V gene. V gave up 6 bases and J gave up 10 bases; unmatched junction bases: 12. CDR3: CASSYGQVFEEQFF. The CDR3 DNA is TGTGCCAGCAGCTACGGACAGGTCTTTGAGGAGCAGTTCTTC.

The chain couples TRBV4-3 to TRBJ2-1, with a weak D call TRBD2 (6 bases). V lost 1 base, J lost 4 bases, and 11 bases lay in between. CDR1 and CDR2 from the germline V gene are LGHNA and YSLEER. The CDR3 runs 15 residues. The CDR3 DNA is TGCGCCAGCAGCCAAGGCCCGGGGGAGTACAATGAGCAGTTCTTC. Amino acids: CASSQGPGEYNEQFF.

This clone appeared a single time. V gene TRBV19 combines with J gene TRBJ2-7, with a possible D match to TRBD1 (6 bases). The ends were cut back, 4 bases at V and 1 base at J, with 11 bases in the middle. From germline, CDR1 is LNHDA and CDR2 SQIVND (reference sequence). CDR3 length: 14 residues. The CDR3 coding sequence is TGTGCCAGTAGTAAACAGGGTTTGTCCTACGAGCAGTACTTC. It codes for CASSKQGLSYEQYF.

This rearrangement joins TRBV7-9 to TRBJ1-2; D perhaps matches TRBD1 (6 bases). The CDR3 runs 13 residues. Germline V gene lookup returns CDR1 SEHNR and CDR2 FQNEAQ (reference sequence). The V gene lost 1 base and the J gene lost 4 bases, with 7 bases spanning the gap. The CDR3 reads CASSLGTAYGYTF. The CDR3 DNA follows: TGTGCCAGCAGCTTAGGGACAGCCTATGGCTACACCTTC.

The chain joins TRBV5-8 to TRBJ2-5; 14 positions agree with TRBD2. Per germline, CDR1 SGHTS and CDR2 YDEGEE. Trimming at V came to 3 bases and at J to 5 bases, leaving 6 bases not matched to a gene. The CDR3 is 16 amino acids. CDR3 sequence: CASSSGTSGSRETQYF. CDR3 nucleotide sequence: TGTGCCAGCAGCTCAGGGACTAGCGGGAGTAGGGAGACCCAGTACTTC.

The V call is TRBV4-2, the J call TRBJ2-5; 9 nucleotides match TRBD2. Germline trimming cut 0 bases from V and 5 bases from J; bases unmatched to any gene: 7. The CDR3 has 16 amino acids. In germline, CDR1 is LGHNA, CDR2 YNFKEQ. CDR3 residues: CASSQDSSGMGETQYF. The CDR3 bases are TGTGCCAGCAGCCAAGATTCTAGCGGGATGGGGGAGACCCAGTACTTC.

The CDR3 DNA is TGTGCCAGCAGTTTAGGGACAGGGGTAGGCTACACCTTC. The encoded protein is CASSLGTGVGYTF. V gene TRBV12-3 or TRBV12-4 combines with J gene TRBJ1-2; 9 bases line up with TRBD1. Germline trimming cut 1 base from V and 8 bases from J; bases unmatched to any gene: 2. The CDR3 contains 13 residues.